These 2 T cell receptor beta chains share one sample of origin, sequenced in a study of blood T cell repertoires in COVID-19. Generated by immunoSEQ multiplex PCR, the TCRdb table keeps only in-frame clones and is missing some. The sample carries 25,000 to 30,000 clones, about three quarters recorded once. The sequencing input was peripheral blood. The source is a boy younger than 10 with active or convalescent COVID-19.

In nucleotides, the CDR3 is TGCAGCGTTTTGAGGTTGTTTGGCGGGAACACTGAAGCTTTCTTT. It codes for CSVLRLFGGNTEAFF. The V and J genes are TRBV29-1 and TRBJ1-1; D gene ambiguous. The ends were cut back, 5 bases at V and 1 base at J, with 17 bases in the middle. The length of the CDR3 is 15 residues. Per the germline V gene, CDR1 is SQVTM and CDR2 is ANQGSEA.

The chain is built from TRBV3-1 (or the pseudogene TRBV3-2) and TRBJ2-7, with 8 bases fitting TRBD2. V shed 1 base, J shed 5 bases, and the junction held 4 bases outside the gene matches. From germline, CDR1 is LGHDT and CDR2 YNNKEL (reference sequence). This CDR3 is 14 amino acids long. The CDR3 nucleotides are TGTGCCAGCAGCCAAGGGACTAGCCGTCACGAGCAGTACTTC. As protein: CASSQGTSRHEQYF.